The present T cell receptor (beta chain) was sequenced within a study of blood T cell repertoires in COVID-19. Study context: Acute-phase and convalescent COVID-19 samples originated in the United States, Italy and Spain.

All enrollees were roughly 18 to 89 years old and from some 24 US areas. The CDR3 length is 16 residues. V was shortened by 3 bases and J by 0 bases, with 13 bases between the two germline ends. CDR1 is SGHDT, CDR2 YYEEEE, per germline. The table came from immunoSEQ multiplex PCR; TCRdb's copy has only in-frame clones and leaves some out. The data hold some 190,000 clones, with more than 75% observed a single time. The sample taken for sequencing was PBMCs or T cells enriched from blood (not recorded which). This sequence originates from a woman aged 50 to 60 with acute COVID-19. The chain has TRBV5-6 and TRBJ1-3; a weak D match, TRBD1 (6 bases). CDR3 nucleotides: TGTGCCAGCAGCTCATGGGGGGGCAGCTCTGGAAACACCATATATTTT. Protein product: CASSSWGGSSGNTIYF.